This TCR beta chain was sequenced in a study of spatial heterogeneity in lung cancer (dated 2019 in TCRdb). Context from the whole study: More beta-chain than alpha-chain transcripts were consistently detected, likely reflecting higher beta-chain transcript abundance. TCR alpha and beta repertoires were quantitatively compared across multiple tumor regions, matched nontumor lung and blood in non-small cell lung cancer. Both alpha and beta chains were TCR-sequenced in samples taken at surgery, namely 220 tumor regions, around 64 matched nontumor lung samples and approximately 58 PBMC samples. In the raw uncorrected reads, each unique combination of TCR and UMI appeared on average more than ten times. TCR repertoire features were related to nonsynonymous mutation counts determined by whole-exome sequencing of tumor tissue. Study-wide conclusions, independent of this receptor: Ubiquitous expanded tumor TCRs were found in blood more often at tumor resection than at routine follow-up. Additional single-cell paired TCR alpha and beta sequencing was considered necessary to confirm, at a functional level, the hypothesis that regional TCRs recognize regional mutations.

This clonotype was recorded many times. Its recognized antigen is unknown. There are no base qualities to consult, and no much larger clone falls within one base. Because this beta chain is a stray read in a library intended to capture alpha chains, its abundance should not be given much weight. The time point label corresponds to: sample taken at primary tumor resection. For TCR sequencing, whole RNA was extracted from tumor and nontumor lung tissue, or from cryopreserved PBMC samples, and no cell sorting was done. The donors were 70 or so patients from the lung TRACERx cohort who had early-stage, untreated non-small cell lung cancer. Patients were selected for TCR sequencing only if sufficient RNA was available from at least two tumor regions. Library preparation employed 5' RACE. Sequencing was carried out with a NextSeq 500. The TCR library protocol attached a unique molecular identifier to each TCR cDNA molecule to allow correction of PCR and sequencing errors. The study's processing was this. TCR identification, UMI-based error correction and CDR3 extraction were performed with Decombinator tools. Expanded TCRs were defined as those above a frequency of 2 per 1,000, corresponding to the top 1% of the tumor frequency distribution. Renyi diversity was computed with the R vegan package after each repertoire had been subsampled 100 times to 5,000 TCRs. CDR3 similarity networks were built from amino acid triplet string-kernel similarity, with CDR3s being connected when pairwise similarity was above 0.82. TCRdb reran the public reads through fastp at Q25 and MiXCR, keeping productive beta chains. One record per CDR3 amino acid sequence lists the most common genes and DNA. TCRdb, not the original authors, processed these V and J calls. For this sample the table gives some 7,000 distinct CDR3 sequences, of which 7% were detected only once. The ten largest clones take up 60% to 80% of the sample.

CDR1 is given as SEHNR and CDR2 as FQNEAQ, both from the germline V gene (reference sequence). The CDR3 holds 19 amino acids from the cysteine to the phenylalanine. The DNA shown is the 57-base CDR3, in frame from base 1. Trimming removed 1 base from V and 3 bases from J, leaving 24 bases between the germline ends. This TCR came from a male donor with early-stage non-small cell lung cancer. This receptor chain uses TRBV7-9 and TRBJ1-1, with no confident D gene call. The sample was PBMCs, taken at surgery. The CDR3: CASSLEVFFSIPSDTEAFF. The DNA reads TGTGCCAGCAGCTTAGAGGTTTTCTTTTCCATCCCTTCTGACACTGAAGCTTTCTTT.